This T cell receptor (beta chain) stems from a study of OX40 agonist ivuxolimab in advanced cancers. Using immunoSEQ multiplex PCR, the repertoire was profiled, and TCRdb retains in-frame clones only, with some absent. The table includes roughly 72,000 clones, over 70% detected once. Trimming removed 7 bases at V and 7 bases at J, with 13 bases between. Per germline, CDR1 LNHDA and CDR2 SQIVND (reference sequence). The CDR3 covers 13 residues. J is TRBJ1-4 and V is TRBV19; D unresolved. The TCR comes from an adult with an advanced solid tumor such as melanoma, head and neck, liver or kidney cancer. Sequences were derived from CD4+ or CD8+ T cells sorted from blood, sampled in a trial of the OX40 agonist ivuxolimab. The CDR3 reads CASIGGNGEKLFF. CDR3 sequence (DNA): TGTGCCAGTATTGGCGGTAATGGTGAAAAACTGTTTTTT.